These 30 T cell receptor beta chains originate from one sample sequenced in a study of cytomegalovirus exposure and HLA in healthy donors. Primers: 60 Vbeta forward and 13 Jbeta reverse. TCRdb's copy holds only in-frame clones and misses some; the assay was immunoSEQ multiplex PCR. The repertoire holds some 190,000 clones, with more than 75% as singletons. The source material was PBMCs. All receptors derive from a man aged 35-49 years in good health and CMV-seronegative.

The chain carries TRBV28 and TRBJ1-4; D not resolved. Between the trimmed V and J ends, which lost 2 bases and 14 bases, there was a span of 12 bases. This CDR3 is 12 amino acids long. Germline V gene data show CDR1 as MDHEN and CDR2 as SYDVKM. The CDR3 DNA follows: TGTGCCAGCAGTTTAAGGCCGGAGGTTCTGTTTTTT. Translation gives CASSLRPEVLFF.

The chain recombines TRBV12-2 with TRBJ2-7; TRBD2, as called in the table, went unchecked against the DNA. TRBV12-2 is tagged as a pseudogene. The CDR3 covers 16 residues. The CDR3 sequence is CASRLDTSGYSYEQYF. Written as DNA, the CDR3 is TGTGCAAGTCGCTTAGATACAAGCGGGTACTCCTACGAGCAGTACTTC.

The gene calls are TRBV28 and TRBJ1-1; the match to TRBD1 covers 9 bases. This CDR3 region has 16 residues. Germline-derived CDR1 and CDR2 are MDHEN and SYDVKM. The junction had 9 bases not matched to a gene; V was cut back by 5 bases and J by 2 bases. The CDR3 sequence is CASSPPDRGKNTEAFF. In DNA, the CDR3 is TGTGCCAGCAGTCCGCCGGACAGGGGAAAAAACACTGAAGCTTTCTTT.

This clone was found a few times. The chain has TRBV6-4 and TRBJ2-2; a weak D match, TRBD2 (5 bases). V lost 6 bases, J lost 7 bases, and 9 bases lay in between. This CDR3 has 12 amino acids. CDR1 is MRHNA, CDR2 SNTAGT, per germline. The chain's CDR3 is CASSSGYGELFF. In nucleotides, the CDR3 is TGTGCCAGCAGCTCGGGGTACGGGGAGCTGTTTTTT.

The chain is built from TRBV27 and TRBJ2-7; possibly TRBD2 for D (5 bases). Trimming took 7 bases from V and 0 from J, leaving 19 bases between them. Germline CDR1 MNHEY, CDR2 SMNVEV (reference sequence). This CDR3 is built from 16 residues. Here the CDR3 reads CASKPSGSVNSYEQYF. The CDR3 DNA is TGTGCCAGCAAACCTTCGGGATCCGTTAACTCCTACGAGCAGTACTTC.

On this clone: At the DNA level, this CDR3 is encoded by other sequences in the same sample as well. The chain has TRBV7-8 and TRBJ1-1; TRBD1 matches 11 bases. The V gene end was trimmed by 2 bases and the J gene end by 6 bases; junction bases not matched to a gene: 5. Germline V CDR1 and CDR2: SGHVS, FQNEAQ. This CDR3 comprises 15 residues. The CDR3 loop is CASSLRWDRGSEAFF. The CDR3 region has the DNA TGTGCCAGCAGCTTACGCTGGGACAGGGGGTCTGAAGCTTTCTTT. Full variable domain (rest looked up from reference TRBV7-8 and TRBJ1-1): GAGVSQSPRYKVAKRGQDVALRCDPISGHVSLFWYQQALGQGPEFLTYFQNEAQLDKSGLPSDRFFAERPEGSVSTLKIQRTQQEDSAVYLCASSLRWDRGSEAFFGQGTRLTVV.

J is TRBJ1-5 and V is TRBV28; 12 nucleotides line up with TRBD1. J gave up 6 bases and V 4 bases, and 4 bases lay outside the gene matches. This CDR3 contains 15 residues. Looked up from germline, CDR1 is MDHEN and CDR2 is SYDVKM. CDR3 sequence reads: CASSYGTGGRQPQHF. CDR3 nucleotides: TGTGCCAGCAGTTACGGGACAGGGGGCCGTCAGCCCCAGCATTTT.

The CDR3 DNA is TGTGCCAGCAGCAGCCGGACAGGCGCTAGAGAGACCCAGTACTTC. This encodes CASSSRTGARETQYF. The chain uses TRBV9 and TRBJ2-5; 7 nucleotides agree with TRBD1. The CDR3 totals 15 residues. Germline V lookup: CDR1 SGDLS, CDR2 YYNGEE. With V trimmed by 4 bases and J by 4 bases, 10 bases remained unmatched.

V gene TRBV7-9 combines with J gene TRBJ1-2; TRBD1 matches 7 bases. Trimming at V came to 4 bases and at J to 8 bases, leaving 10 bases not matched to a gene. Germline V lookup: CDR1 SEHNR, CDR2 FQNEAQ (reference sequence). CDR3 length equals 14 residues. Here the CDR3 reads CASSYQKPGQGYTF. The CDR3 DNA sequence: TGTGCCAGCAGCTACCAAAAACCGGGACAGGGCTACACCTTC.

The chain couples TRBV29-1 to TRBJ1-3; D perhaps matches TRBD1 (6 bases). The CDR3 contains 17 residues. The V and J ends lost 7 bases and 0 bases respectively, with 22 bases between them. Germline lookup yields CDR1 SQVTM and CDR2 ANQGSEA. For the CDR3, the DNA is TGCAGCGCCGGGGGGGGGCAGCCTGAACCCTCTGGAAACACCATATATTTT. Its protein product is CSAGGGQPEPSGNTIYF.

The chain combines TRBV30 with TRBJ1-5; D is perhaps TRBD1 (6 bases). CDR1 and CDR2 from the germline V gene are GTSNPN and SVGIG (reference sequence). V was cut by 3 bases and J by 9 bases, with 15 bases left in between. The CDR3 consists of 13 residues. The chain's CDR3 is CAWRVGAGTPQHF. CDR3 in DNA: TGTGCCTGGAGGGTGGGGGCCGGAACGCCCCAGCATTTT. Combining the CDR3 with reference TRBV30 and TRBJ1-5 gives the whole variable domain SQTIHQWPATLVQPVGSPLSLECTVEGTSNPNLYWYRQAAGRGLQLLFYSVGIGQISSEVPQNLSASRPQDRQFILSSKKLLLSDSGFYLCAWRVGAGTPQHFGDGTRLSIL.

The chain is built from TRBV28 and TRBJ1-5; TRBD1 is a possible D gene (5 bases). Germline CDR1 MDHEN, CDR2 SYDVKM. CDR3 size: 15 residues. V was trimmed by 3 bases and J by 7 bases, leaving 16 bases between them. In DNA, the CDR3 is TGTGCCAGCAGTTTTGGGTTGGGGGGATTACAGCCCCAGCATTTT. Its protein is CASSFGLGGLQPQHF.

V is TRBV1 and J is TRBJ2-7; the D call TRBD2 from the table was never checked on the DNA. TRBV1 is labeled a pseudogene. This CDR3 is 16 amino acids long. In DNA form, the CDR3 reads TGCACCAGCAGCCGAGCATTGACTAGCGGGGCGAGAGAGCAGTACTTC. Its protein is CTSSRALTSGAREQYF.

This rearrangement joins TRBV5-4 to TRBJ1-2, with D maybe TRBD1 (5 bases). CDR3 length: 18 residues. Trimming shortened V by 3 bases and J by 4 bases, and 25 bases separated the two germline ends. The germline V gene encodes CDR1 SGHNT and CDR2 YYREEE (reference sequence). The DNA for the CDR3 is TGTGCCAGCAGCTCAGCTTTAGGGGAGCAGGGAGGAGCCTATGGCTACACCTTC. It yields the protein CASSSALGEQGGAYGYTF.

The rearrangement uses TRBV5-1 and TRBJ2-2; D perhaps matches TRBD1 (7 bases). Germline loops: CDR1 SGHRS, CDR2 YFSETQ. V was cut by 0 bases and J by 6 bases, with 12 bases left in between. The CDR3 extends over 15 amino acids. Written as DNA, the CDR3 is TGCGCCAGCAGCTTGGGGAGGGGGCGTCCCGGGGAGCTGTTTTTT. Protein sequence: CASSLGRGRPGELFF.

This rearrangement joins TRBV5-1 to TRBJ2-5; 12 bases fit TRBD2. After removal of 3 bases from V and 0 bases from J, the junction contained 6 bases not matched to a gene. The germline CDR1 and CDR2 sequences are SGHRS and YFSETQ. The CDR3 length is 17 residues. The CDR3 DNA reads TGCGCCAGCAGCTCCGGACTAGCGGGGCTGTACCAAGAGACCCAGTACTTC. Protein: CASSSGLAGLYQETQYF. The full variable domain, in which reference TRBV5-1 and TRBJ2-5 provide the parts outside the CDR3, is KAGVTQTPRYLIKTRGQQVTLSCSPISGHRSVSWYQQTPGQGLQFLFEYFSETQRNKGNFPGRFSGRQFSNSRSEMNVSTLELGDSALYLCASSSGLAGLYQETQYFGPGTRLLVL.

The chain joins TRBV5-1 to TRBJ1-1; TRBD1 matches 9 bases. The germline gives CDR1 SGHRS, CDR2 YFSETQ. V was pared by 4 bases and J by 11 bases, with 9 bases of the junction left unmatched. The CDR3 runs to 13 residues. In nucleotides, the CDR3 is TGCGCCAGCAGCATAGGACAGGGGTCATTGGCTTTCTTT. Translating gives CASSIGQGSLAFF.

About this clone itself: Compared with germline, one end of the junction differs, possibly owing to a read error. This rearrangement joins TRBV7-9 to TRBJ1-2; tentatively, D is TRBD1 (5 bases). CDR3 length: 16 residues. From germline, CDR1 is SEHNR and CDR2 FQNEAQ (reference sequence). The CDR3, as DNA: TGTTCCAGCAGCTTACGTACAGGTCCACTGCCGGAGGGCTACACCTTC. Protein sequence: CSSSLRTGPLPEGYTF.

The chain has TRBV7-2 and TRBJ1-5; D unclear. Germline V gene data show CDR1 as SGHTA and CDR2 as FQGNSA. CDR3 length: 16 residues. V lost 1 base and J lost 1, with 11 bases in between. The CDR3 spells CASSLESGISNQPQHF. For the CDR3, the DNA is TGTGCCAGCAGCTTAGAATCGGGTATCAGCAATCAGCCCCAGCATTTT.

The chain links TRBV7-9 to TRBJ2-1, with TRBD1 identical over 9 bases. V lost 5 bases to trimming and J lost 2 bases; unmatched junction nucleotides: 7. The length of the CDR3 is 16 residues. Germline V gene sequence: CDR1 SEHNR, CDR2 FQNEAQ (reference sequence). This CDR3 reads CASSPYTGGAYNEQFF. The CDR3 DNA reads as TGTGCCAGCAGCCCTTATACAGGGGGCGCCTACAATGAGCAGTTCTTC.

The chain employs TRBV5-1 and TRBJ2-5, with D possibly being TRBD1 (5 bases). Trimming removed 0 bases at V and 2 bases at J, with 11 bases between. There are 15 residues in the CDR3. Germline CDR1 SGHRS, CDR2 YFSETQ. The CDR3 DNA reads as TGCGCCAGCAGCTTGGATCTACGACAGCAAGAGACCCAGTACTTC. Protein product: CASSLDLRQQETQYF.

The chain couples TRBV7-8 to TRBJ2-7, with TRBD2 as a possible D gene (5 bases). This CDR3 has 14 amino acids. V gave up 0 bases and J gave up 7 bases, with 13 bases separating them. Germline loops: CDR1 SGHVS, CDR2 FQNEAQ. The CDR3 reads CASSLAEVLGEQYF. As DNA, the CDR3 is TGTGCCAGCAGCTTAGCGGAGGTTTTGGGGGAGCAGTACTTC.

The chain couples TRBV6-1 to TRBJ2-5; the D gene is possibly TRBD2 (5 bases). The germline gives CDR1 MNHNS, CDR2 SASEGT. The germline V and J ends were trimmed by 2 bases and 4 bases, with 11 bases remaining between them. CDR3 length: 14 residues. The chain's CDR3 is CASSEPLEGETQYF. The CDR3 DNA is TGTGCCAGCAGTGAACCCCTTGAGGGAGAGACCCAGTACTTC.

The CDR3 DNA follows: TGTGCCATCAGTGAGGGGCTTGGGCGAGAGACCCAGTACTTC. This translates into CAISEGLGRETQYF. The chain couples TRBV10-3 to TRBJ2-5; D ambiguous. CDR1 ENHRY and CDR2 SYGVKD come from the germline V gene. V lost 2 bases, J lost 4 bases, and 11 bases lay in between. This CDR3 spans 14 amino acids.

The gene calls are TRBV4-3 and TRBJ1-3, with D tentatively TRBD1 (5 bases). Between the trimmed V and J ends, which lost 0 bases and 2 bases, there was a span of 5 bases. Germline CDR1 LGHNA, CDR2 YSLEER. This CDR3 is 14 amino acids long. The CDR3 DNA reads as TGCGCCAGCAGCCAAGAGGGGCCTGGAAACACCATATATTTT. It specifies CASSQEGPGNTIYF.

CDR3 sequence reads: CASSLAHRGETQYF. The CDR3 DNA is TGTGCCAGCAGCTTGGCACACCGAGGCGAGACCCAGTACTTC. J is TRBJ2-5 and V is TRBV5-4, with D uncertain. The germline V and J ends were trimmed by 0 bases and 5 bases, with 11 bases remaining between them. The length of the CDR3 is 14 residues. Germline lookup yields CDR1 SGHNT and CDR2 YYREEE (reference sequence). Combining the CDR3 with reference TRBV5-4 and TRBJ2-5 gives the whole variable domain ETGVTQSPTHLIKTRGQQVTLRCSSQSGHNTVSWYQQALGQGPQFIFQYYREEENGRGNFPPRFSGLQFPNYSSELNVNALELDDSALYLCASSLAHRGETQYFGPGTRLLVL.

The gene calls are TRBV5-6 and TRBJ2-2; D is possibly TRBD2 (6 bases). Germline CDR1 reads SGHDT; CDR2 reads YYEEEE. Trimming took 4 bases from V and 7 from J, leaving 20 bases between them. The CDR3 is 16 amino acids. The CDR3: CASSERGRIFRGELFF. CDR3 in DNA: TGTGCCAGCAGCGAACGGGGGAGGATCTTCCGCGGGGAGCTGTTTTTT.

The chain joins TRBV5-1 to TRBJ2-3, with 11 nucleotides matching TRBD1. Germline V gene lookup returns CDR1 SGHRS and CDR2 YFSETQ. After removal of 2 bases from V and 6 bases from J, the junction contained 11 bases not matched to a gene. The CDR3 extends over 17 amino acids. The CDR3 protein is CASSFRDRGIIADTQYF. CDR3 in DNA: TGCGCCAGCAGCTTCCGGGACAGGGGGATAATAGCCGATACGCAGTATTTT.

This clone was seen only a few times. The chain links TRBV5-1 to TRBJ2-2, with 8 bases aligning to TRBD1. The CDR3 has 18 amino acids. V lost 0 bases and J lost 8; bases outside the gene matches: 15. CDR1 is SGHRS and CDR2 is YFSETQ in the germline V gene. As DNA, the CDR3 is TGCGCCAGCAGCTTGGGCCCCTCAGGGGGCGCCTTAAGAGGGGAGCTGTTTTTT. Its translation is CASSLGPSGGALRGELFF.

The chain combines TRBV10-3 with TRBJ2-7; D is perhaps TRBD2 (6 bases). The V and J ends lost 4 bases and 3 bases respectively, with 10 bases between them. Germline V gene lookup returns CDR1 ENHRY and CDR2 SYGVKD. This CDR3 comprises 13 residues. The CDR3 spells CAISGGASYEQYF. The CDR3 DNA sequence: TGTGCCATCAGTGGCGGGGCGAGCTACGAGCAGTACTTC.